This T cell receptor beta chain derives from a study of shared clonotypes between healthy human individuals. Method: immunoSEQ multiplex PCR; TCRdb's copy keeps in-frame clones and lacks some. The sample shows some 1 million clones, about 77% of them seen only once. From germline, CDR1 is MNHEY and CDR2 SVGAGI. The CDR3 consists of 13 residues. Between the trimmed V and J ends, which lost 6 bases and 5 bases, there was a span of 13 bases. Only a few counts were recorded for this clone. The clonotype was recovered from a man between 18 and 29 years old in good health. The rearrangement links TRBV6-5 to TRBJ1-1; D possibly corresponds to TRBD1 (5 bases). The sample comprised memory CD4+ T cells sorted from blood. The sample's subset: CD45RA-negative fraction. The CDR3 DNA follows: TGTGCCAGCAGGGCGGGACGGGTTACTGAAGCTTTCTTT. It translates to CASRAGRVTEAFF.